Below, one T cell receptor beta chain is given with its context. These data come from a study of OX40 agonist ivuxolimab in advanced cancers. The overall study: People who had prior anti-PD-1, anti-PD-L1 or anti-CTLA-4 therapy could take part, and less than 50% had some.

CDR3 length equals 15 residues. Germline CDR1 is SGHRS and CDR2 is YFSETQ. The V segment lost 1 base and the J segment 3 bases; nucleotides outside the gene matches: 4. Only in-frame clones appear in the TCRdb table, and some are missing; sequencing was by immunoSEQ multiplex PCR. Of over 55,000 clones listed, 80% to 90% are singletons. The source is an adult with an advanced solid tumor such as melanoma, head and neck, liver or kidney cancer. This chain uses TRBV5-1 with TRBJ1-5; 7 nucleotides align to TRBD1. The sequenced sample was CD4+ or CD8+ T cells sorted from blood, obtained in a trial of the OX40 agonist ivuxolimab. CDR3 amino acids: CASSLTGADNQPQHF. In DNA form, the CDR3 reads TGCGCCAGCAGCTTGACAGGGGCGGACAATCAGCCCCAGCATTTT.